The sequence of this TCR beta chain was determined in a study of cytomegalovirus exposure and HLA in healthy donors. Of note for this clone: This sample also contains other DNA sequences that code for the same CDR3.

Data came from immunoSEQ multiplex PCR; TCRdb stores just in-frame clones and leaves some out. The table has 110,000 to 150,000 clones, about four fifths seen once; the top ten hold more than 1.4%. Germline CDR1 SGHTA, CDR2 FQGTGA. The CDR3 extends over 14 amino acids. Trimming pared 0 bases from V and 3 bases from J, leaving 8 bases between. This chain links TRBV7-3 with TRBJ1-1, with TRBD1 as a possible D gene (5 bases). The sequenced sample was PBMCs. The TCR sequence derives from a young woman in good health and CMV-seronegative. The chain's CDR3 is CASSLTGGDTEAFF. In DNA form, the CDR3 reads TGTGCCAGCAGCTTAACGGGGGGGGACACTGAAGCTTTCTTT.